These 3 T cell receptor beta chains were sequenced from one sample in a study of cytomegalovirus exposure and HLA in healthy donors. 60 Vbeta and 13 Jbeta primers were used in PCR. Measured with immunoSEQ multiplex PCR; TCRdb has only the in-frame clones, and not every one. The data show 150,000 or so clones, with around 74% seen just once and over 2.5% held by the top ten. The sequenced sample was PBMCs. These receptors were taken from a female donor in good health and CMV-seronegative.

Here the CDR3 reads CSVDTLAKTQYF. In DNA, the CDR3 is TGCAGCGTTGACACCTTAGCGAAGACCCAGTACTTC. The chain is built from TRBV29-1 and TRBJ2-5; a possible D gene is TRBD2 (5 bases). V lost 3 bases and J 6 bases, leaving 11 bases between the germline ends. CDR3 length: 12 residues. CDR1 and CDR2 from the germline V gene are SQVTM and ANQGSEA.

V usage is TRBV30 and J usage is TRBJ2-1, with 8 nucleotides matching TRBD2. Looked up from germline, CDR1 is GTSNPN and CDR2 is SVGIG (reference sequence). The CDR3 covers 14 residues. V was clipped by 2 bases and J by 10 bases; unmatched bases: 10. CDR3 sequence reads: CAWSPGRARSEQFF. As DNA, the CDR3 is TGTGCCTGGAGTCCCGGGAGGGCCCGGAGCGAGCAGTTCTTC.

The chain couples TRBV6-6 to TRBJ2-5, with D perhaps matching TRBD2 (5 bases). The CDR3 is made up of 13 amino acids. CDR1 is MNHNY and CDR2 is SVGAGI in the germline V gene (reference sequence). Trimming removed 10 bases from V and 4 bases from J, with 16 bases in between. The CDR3 nucleotides read TGTGCCATCGAGAGGGCTTGGGGAGAGACCCAGTACTTC. Encoded protein: CAIERAWGETQYF.